This T cell receptor beta chain was captured in a study of blood T cell repertoires in COVID-19. CDR1 is KGHSH and CDR2 is LQKENI in the germline V gene. The CDR3 is made up of 14 amino acids. V lost 5 bases to trimming and J lost 3 bases; unmatched junction nucleotides: 6. The table came from immunoSEQ multiplex PCR; TCRdb's copy has only in-frame clones and leaves some out. The data hold some 48,000 clones, with 80% to 90% observed a single time. V usage is TRBV18 and J usage is TRBJ2-7; 8 nucleotides line up with TRBD1. This receptor was taken from a woman older than 75 with acute or convalescent COVID-19. The sample taken for sequencing was peripheral blood. The CDR3 protein is CASSSGTGDYEQYF. The CDR3 region has the DNA TGTGCCAGCTCATCTGGGACAGGAGACTACGAGCAGTACTTC.